This T cell receptor (beta chain) was sequenced for a study of neurological immune-mediated disorders. TCRdb passed the 5' RACE reads through MiXCR, listing each CDR3 protein once. The data contain over 55,000 distinct CDR3 sequences, 10% of them singletons. The V gene end was trimmed by 5 bases and the J gene end by 6 bases; junction bases not matched to a gene: 2. The germline V gene has CDR1 SGHVS and CDR2 FQNEAQ. There are 14 residues in the CDR3. The time point is: longitudinal time-point 1 (baseline). The V gene is TRBV7-8, the J gene TRBJ1-6; 9 nucleotides line up with TRBD1. What was sequenced was PBMCs. The TCR originated in a man aged 25 to 45 in good health. CDR3 bases: TGTGCCAGCAGCCTGGACAGGGGTAATTCACCCCTCCACTTT. Protein sequence: CASSLDRGNSPLHF.